This entry describes one T cell receptor beta chain. What it binds is not known. This specimen comes from a study of post-analysis software for immune sequencing data. Study-wide points: The study found TRBV5-6, TRBV5-1 and TRBV20-1 among four to six TRBV segments more frequent in patients than controls.

Unique molecular identifiers had been added to the TCR beta cDNA libraries. TCRdb called the PCR reads again in MiXCR, with one record for every CDR3 protein. This sample has a few hundred thousand distinct CDR3 sequences; 40% to 55% occur once, and the top ten carry about 12%. The CDR3 covers 14 residues. From germline, CDR1 is ENHRY and CDR2 SYGVKD. Trimming left V 3 bases short and J 5 bases short, with 13 bases between. The sample was blood. The chain uses TRBV10-3 and TRBJ1-2; D is ambiguous. The source of this sequence is a girl between 10 and 17 years old with multiple sclerosis. CDR3 nucleotides: TGTGCCATCAGTGACGCAGCAGGAGATTATGGCTACACCTTC. Amino acids: CAISDAAGDYGYTF.